A single sample is the source of the 25 T cell receptor beta chains below, sequenced in a study of cytomegalovirus exposure and HLA in healthy donors. Use of 60 Vbeta and 13 Jbeta primers characterized the PCR. Sequencing was performed with immunoSEQ multiplex PCR; in TCRdb, only in-frame clones are kept and a portion is missing. Here the sample spans over 65,000 clones, around three quarters being singletons. Sequenced: PBMCs. The receptors stem from a woman aged 40 to 49 in good health and CMV-seronegative.

This clone was found a few times. This chain links TRBV6-5 with TRBJ1-1, with D tentatively TRBD1 (5 bases). Germline values: CDR1 MNHEY, CDR2 SVGAGI. V shed 1 base and J shed 4 bases, with 7 bases lying between them. The CDR3 contains 13 residues. The CDR3 loop reads CASSYYGGTEAFF. CDR3 DNA sequence: TGTGCCAGCAGTTACTACGGGGGCACTGAAGCTTTCTTT.

This clone was seen a few times. The rearrangement joins TRBV29-1 to TRBJ1-4; TRBD1 might be the D (5 bases). Per the germline V gene, CDR1 is SQVTM and CDR2 is ANQGSEA. Trimming stripped 7 bases from V and 8 bases from J, with 11 bases between. The CDR3 runs 11 residues. The CDR3 spells CSAPKGEKLFF. CDR3 coding DNA: TGCAGCGCACCAAAGGGGGAAAAACTGTTTTTT.

This chain links TRBV29-1 with TRBJ2-1; 8 nucleotides agree with TRBD1. With 8 bases clipped from V and 6 bases from J, the junction kept 12 bases outside the gene matches. The CDR3 has 14 amino acids. Germline V gene data show CDR1 as SQVTM and CDR2 as ANQGSEA. CDR3 in DNA: TGCAGCTCAATTCCCGCCGGGACAGGCAATGAGCAGTTCTTC. This sequence encodes CSSIPAGTGNEQFF.

This sequence joins TRBV29-1 and TRBJ2-1; 11 nucleotides match TRBD2. This CDR3 spans 15 amino acids. V dropped 4 bases and J dropped 7; count of bases not matched to a gene: 9. Germline V CDR1 and CDR2: SQVTM, ANQGSEA. The DNA of the CDR3 is TGCAGCGTTGGGGACGTAGCGGGAGGGTCGAATGAGCAGTTCTTC. Its protein product is CSVGDVAGGSNEQFF.

The chain is built from TRBV11-2 and TRBJ2-1; the D is unclear. The germline CDR1 and CDR2 sequences are SGHAT and FQNNGV. V was shortened by 1 base and J by 3 bases, with 4 bases between the two germline ends. CDR3 size: 13 residues. CDR3 coding DNA: TGTGCCAGCAGCTTAGCGGGCTACAATGAGCAGTTCTTC. It yields the protein CASSLAGYNEQFF.

V and J are TRBV6-1 and TRBJ2-7; D not certain. Trimming took 0 bases from V and 3 from J, leaving 6 bases between them. This CDR3 has 13 amino acids. Germline values: CDR1 MNHNS, CDR2 SASEGT. The DNA of the CDR3 is TGTGCCAGCAGTGAAGCGCGTAACTACGAGCAGTACTTC. Translated, it gives CASSEARNYEQYF.

The CDR3: CASSLVGLRSNQPQHF. CDR3 sequence (DNA): TGTGCCAGCAGCTTGGTTGGTCTGAGGAGCAATCAGCCCCAGCATTTT. The V call is TRBV5-8, the J call TRBJ1-5, with D unresolved. The V and J ends lost 0 bases and 1 base respectively, with 11 bases between them. This CDR3 region has 16 residues. Germline V lookup: CDR1 SGHTS, CDR2 YDEGEE.

The CDR3 DNA reads as TGTGCCAGCTCAAATTCACTGCCCACAGATACGCAGTATTTT. This translates into CASSNSLPTDTQYF. The genes are TRBV18 and TRBJ2-3, with D unresolved. V was pared by 5 bases and J by 2 bases, with 11 bases between. Per germline, CDR1 KGHSH and CDR2 LQKENI. This CDR3 contains 14 residues.

The V and J genes are TRBV5-6 and TRBJ1-2, with 7 bases identical to TRBD1. Germline V gives CDR1 SGHDT, CDR2 YYEEEE. CDR3 length: 14 amino acids. Trimming at V came to 4 bases and at J to 5 bases, leaving 8 bases not matched to a gene. DNA for the CDR3: TGTGCCAGCAGCCTCGGACAGGCCAGGTATGGCTACACCTTC. It translates to CASSLGQARYGYTF.

The CDR3 sequence is CASSPLYRQGAYEQYF. The CDR3, as DNA: TGTGCCAGCTCTCCCCTGTACAGACAGGGGGCCTACGAGCAGTACTTC. The chain joins TRBV18 to TRBJ2-7; 9 bases map to TRBD1. The CDR3 is 16 residues long. Germline CDR1 and CDR2: KGHSH and LQKENI. Trimming removed 6 bases from V and 2 bases from J; junction bases left unmatched: 11.

Only a few counts were recorded for this clone. J is TRBJ1-4 and V is TRBV18, with 11 bases matching TRBD1. Germline V lookup: CDR1 KGHSH, CDR2 LQKENI. CDR3 length: 16 residues. Trimming cost V 3 bases and J 7 bases; bases outside gene matches: 7. CDR3 sequence: CASSPADRGPGEKLFF. The CDR3 DNA reads as TGTGCCAGCTCACCGGCGGACAGGGGGCCGGGTGAAAAACTGTTTTTT.

This chain joins TRBV15 and TRBJ1-4, with TRBD1 as a possible D gene (5 bases). Germline V gene sequence: CDR1 LNHNV, CDR2 YYDKDF (reference sequence). Trimming shortened V by 1 base and J by 5 bases, and 8 bases separated the two germline ends. This CDR3 has 14 amino acids. The CDR3 here is CATSRAGDNEKLFF. Written as DNA, the CDR3 is TGTGCCACCAGCAGAGCGGGGGACAATGAAAAACTGTTTTTT.

This clone has only one observation. V gene TRBV9 combines with J gene TRBJ2-3; 13 bases are a match to TRBD2. CDR1 is SGDLS, CDR2 YYNGEE, per germline. Trimming cost V 3 bases and J 4 bases; bases outside gene matches: 11. This CDR3 has 18 residues. CDR3 nucleotides: TGTGCCAGCAGCGCCCACCACTCGGGACTAGCGGGGCCAGATACGCAGTATTTT. Amino acid sequence: CASSAHHSGLAGPDTQYF.

This chain joins TRBV18 and TRBJ1-2, with D unclear. CDR3 length: 12 residues. Germline V gene sequence: CDR1 KGHSH, CDR2 LQKENI. Deletions cut 3 bases from V and 8 bases from J, with 10 bases between. CDR3 protein: CASSPAEEGYTF. CDR3 DNA: TGTGCCAGCTCACCGGCGGAGGAAGGCTACACCTTC.

The V and J genes are TRBV6-1 and TRBJ2-1; 8 nucleotides match TRBD2. The trim removed 2 bases at V and 6 bases at J, leaving 6 bases unmatched. Germline V gene sequence: CDR1 MNHNS, CDR2 SASEGT. The CDR3 has 15 residues. CDR3: CASSERERGFNEQFF. The CDR3 nucleotides are TGTGCCAGCAGTGAACGAGAGCGGGGGTTCAATGAGCAGTTCTTC.

The table lists this clone with a count of one. The chain carries TRBV29-1 and TRBJ1-4; tentative D call: TRBD1 (6 bases). CDR1 is SQVTM, CDR2 ANQGSEA, per germline. The CDR3 runs 13 residues. V was trimmed by 1 base and J by 8 bases, leaving 11 bases between them. The CDR3 bases are TGCAGCGTTGAAGCTACCGGGACAGAAAAACTGTTTTTT. Its protein product is CSVEATGTEKLFF. Supplemented by reference TRBV29-1 and TRBJ1-4, the full variable domain reads SAVISQKPSRDICQRGTSLTIQCQVDSQVTMMFWYRQQPGQSLTLIATANQGSEATYESGFVIDKFPISRPNLTFSTLTVSNMSPEDSSIYLCSVEATGTEKLFFGSGTQLSVL.

This clone came up once. The chain employs TRBV28 and TRBJ2-3; D is undetermined. V lost 4 bases to trimming and J lost 11 bases, with 16 bases between them. Germline values: CDR1 MDHEN, CDR2 SYDVKM. CDR3 length: 13 amino acids. The CDR3 loop is CASSSPEQNGQYF. The CDR3 DNA sequence: TGTGCCAGCAGTTCACCGGAACAGAATGGGCAGTATTTT.

This sequence joins TRBV5-5 and TRBJ2-1, with a tentative D call TRBD2 (5 bases). Trimming shortened V by 0 bases and J by 4 bases, and 14 bases separated the two germline ends. The CDR3 covers 16 residues. In germline, CDR1 is SGHKS, CDR2 YYEKEE (reference sequence). The CDR3 nucleotides are TGTGCCAGCAGCTTGGAAGGATCACCGGGGTACAATGAGCAGTTCTTC. This sequence encodes CASSLEGSPGYNEQFF.

The chain has TRBV14 and TRBJ1-2, with D possibly being TRBD1 (6 bases). Trimming stripped 0 bases from V and 8 bases from J, with 16 bases between. Per germline, CDR1 SGHDN and CDR2 FVKESK. This CDR3 spans 15 amino acids. The CDR3 region is CASSQDRGASRGYTF. CDR3 DNA: TGTGCCAGCAGCCAAGATCGGGGGGCGTCTCGGGGCTACACCTTC.

The chain joins TRBV5-6 to TRBJ2-3, with 10 bases matching TRBD2. Trimming cost V 4 bases and J 4 bases; bases outside gene matches: 3. The germline V gene has CDR1 SGHDT and CDR2 YYEEEE. This CDR3 has 14 amino acids. As DNA, the CDR3 is TGTGCCAGCAGCCGACTAGCGGGTTCAGATACGCAGTATTTT. This gives the protein CASSRLAGSDTQYF.

The rearrangement links TRBV5-4 to TRBJ2-2; D uncertain. V was clipped by 3 bases and J by 2 bases, with 14 bases between them. Germline-derived CDR1 and CDR2 are SGHNT and YYREEE (reference sequence). This CDR3 region has 16 residues. The CDR3 spells CASSSEDGLNTGELFF. CDR3 bases: TGTGCCAGCAGCTCCGAGGATGGCCTTAACACCGGGGAGCTGTTTTTT.

This chain links TRBV20-1 with TRBJ2-7; D ambiguous. V shed 5 bases and J shed 3 bases, with 8 bases lying between them. Germline-derived CDR1 and CDR2 are DFQATT and SNEGSKA (reference sequence). The CDR3 is 11 amino acids. The CDR3 bases are TGCAGTGCTTCCCACAGCTACGAGCAGTACTTC. Protein: CSASHSYEQYF.

The rearrangement joins TRBV11-2 to TRBJ2-3; D is uncertain. Trimming left V 6 bases short and J 2 bases short, with 21 bases between. The CDR3 consists of 17 residues. Looked up from germline, CDR1 is SGHAT and CDR2 is FQNNGV. CDR3 residues: CASSQPETTHTTDTQYF. The CDR3 region has the DNA TGTGCCAGCAGTCAGCCTGAAACTACCCACACCACAGATACGCAGTATTTT. The complete variable domain, with remaining parts taken from reference TRBV11-2 and TRBJ2-3, reads EAGVAQSPRYKIIEKRQSVAFWCNPISGHATLYWYQQILGQGPKLLIQFQNNGVVDDSQLPKDRFSAERLKGVDSTLKIQPAKLEDSAVYLCASSQPETTHTTDTQYFGPGTRLTVL.

The chain links TRBV5-1 to TRBJ1-1, with 9 bases lining up with TRBD1. Losses at the gene ends were 4 bases for V and 0 bases for J; bases not matched to a gene: 4. The CDR3 is 15 residues long. The germline gives CDR1 SGHRS, CDR2 YFSETQ. CDR3 DNA: TGCGCCAGCAGCCCGGGACAGGGACTGAACACTGAAGCTTTCTTT. This gives the protein CASSPGQGLNTEAFF.

V gene TRBV18 combines with J gene TRBJ2-6; D uncertain. Between the trimmed V and J ends, which lost 6 bases and 4 bases, there was a span of 10 bases. The length of the CDR3 is 14 residues. Germline CDR1 reads KGHSH; CDR2 reads LQKENI. The CDR3 here is CASSSTRGANVLTF. The CDR3 coding sequence is TGTGCCAGCTCGTCCACTCGGGGGGCCAACGTCCTGACTTTC.